The 21 T cell receptor beta chains reported below all come from one sample, sequenced in a study of blood T cell repertoires in COVID-19. Sequencing used immunoSEQ multiplex PCR; TCRdb keeps in-frame clones, though not all of them. The sample yields roughly 390,000 clones, around 87% seen once. Sequencing used peripheral blood. Receptor source: a woman in her twenties or thirties with COVID-19, enrolled during active disease.

The rearrangement joins TRBV10-3 to TRBJ2-3, with 12 bases matching TRBD2. The V and J ends lost 3 bases and 4 bases, in that order; junction bases with no gene match: 11. The CDR3 sequence is 18 residues long. Germline V gives CDR1 ENHRY, CDR2 SYGVKD. CDR3 in amino acids: CAISDPSRLAGVADTQYF. In nucleotides, the CDR3 is TGTGCCATCAGTGACCCGAGTAGACTAGCGGGAGTAGCAGATACGCAGTATTTT.

A word on this clone: A read error may account for a junction end that differs from germline. The gene calls are TRBV18 and TRBJ2-7, with 7 nucleotides matching TRBD1. This CDR3 contains 15 residues. CDR1 is KGHSH and CDR2 is LQKENI in the germline V gene. Here the CDR3 DNA reads TGTGCCAGCTCGCCACTAGGGACAGTCCCTCTTGAGCAGTACTTC. Its translation: CASSPLGTVPLEQYF.

This chain joins TRBV2 and TRBJ2-5; TRBD2 matches 7 bases. With 8 bases clipped from V and 3 bases from J, the junction kept 0 bases outside the gene matches. This CDR3 spans 11 amino acids. Germline CDR1 reads SNHLY; CDR2 reads FYNNEI. CDR3 nucleotide sequence: TGTGCCAGCGGGAGGGAAGAGACCCAGTACTTC. It encodes CASGREETQYF.

The chain links TRBV10-3 to TRBJ2-4, with TRBD2 as a possible D gene (5 bases). The V and J ends lost 2 bases and 6 bases respectively, with 14 bases between them. CDR1 ENHRY and CDR2 SYGVKD come from the germline V gene. The CDR3 runs 15 residues. The CDR3 region is CAISEVRGILNIQYF. The CDR3 DNA reads TGTGCCATCAGTGAGGTTCGGGGAATCCTAAACATTCAGTACTTC.

This clone has only one observation. The V and J genes are TRBV5-6 and TRBJ1-4, with 10 nucleotides matching TRBD1. Losses at the gene ends were 4 bases for V and 8 bases for J; bases not matched to a gene: 8. CDR3 length: 15 residues. Germline values: CDR1 SGHDT, CDR2 YYEEEE. The CDR3 nucleotides are TGTGCCAGCAGCATGGTAGGGACAGGGGACGAAAAACTGTTTTTT. This sequence encodes CASSMVGTGDEKLFF.

The chain uses TRBV6-4 and TRBJ2-3, with 12 bases matching TRBD2. CDR1 is MRHNA and CDR2 is SNTAGT in the germline V gene. V dropped 4 bases and J dropped 2; count of bases not matched to a gene: 13. The CDR3 sequence is 19 residues long. Here the CDR3 DNA reads TGTGCCAGCAGTGTTCTAGCGGGAGGGCCGTCAGCCCACACAGATACGCAGTATTTT. Amino acids: CASSVLAGGPSAHTDTQYF.

The rearrangement joins TRBV5-1 to TRBJ2-7; D might be TRBD1 (5 bases). Trimming shortened V by 0 bases and J by 3 bases, and 13 bases separated the two germline ends. This CDR3 is built from 15 residues. Germline loops: CDR1 SGHRS, CDR2 YFSETQ. CDR3 in amino acids: CASSLGGRKIYEQYF. CDR3 nucleotides: TGCGCCAGCAGCTTGGGGGGCCGAAAAATCTACGAGCAGTACTTC.

This rearrangement joins TRBV4-3 to TRBJ2-2, with D unresolved. Looked up from germline, CDR1 is LGHNA and CDR2 is YSLEER. The CDR3 covers 15 residues. V was pared by 0 bases and J by 4 bases, with 9 bases between. The CDR3 nucleotides read TGCGCCAGCAGCCAAGATCTTGTTCCCACCGGGGAGCTGTTTTTT. It translates to CASSQDLVPTGELFF.

The rearrangement links TRBV6-1 to TRBJ1-6, with 8 bases fitting TRBD1. The V gene's germline CDR1 is MNHNS and CDR2 SASEGT. This CDR3 is 17 amino acids long. Trimming removed 1 base from V and 10 bases from J; junction bases left unmatched: 12. CDR3 in amino acids: CASSEDSTGVIGSPLHF. CDR3 DNA: TGTGCCAGCAGTGAAGACTCGACAGGGGTAATTGGATCACCCCTCCACTTT.

CDR3 nucleotides: TGTGCCAGCTCCGACAGGGGGAATCAGCCCCAGCATTTT. It yields the protein CASSDRGNQPQHF. The chain is built from TRBV6-6 and TRBJ1-5; 9 nucleotides agree with TRBD1. The germline gives CDR1 MNHNY, CDR2 SVGAGI (reference sequence). CDR3 size: 13 residues. V shed 8 bases, J shed 4 bases, and the junction held 3 bases outside the gene matches.

The genes are TRBV2 and TRBJ2-2, with 8 positions matching TRBD2. V dropped 7 bases and J dropped 3; count of bases not matched to a gene: 7. The germline V gene encodes CDR1 SNHLY and CDR2 FYNNEI. This CDR3 contains 15 residues. CDR3 protein: CASIVSGAYTGELFF. The CDR3 DNA is TGTGCCAGCATTGTTAGCGGGGCTTACACCGGGGAGCTGTTTTTT.

This clone appeared many times. The V and J genes are TRBV5-4 and TRBJ1-4; possibly TRBD1 for D (5 bases). Trimming took 5 bases from V and 8 from J, leaving 16 bases between them. Looked up from germline, CDR1 is SGHNT and CDR2 is YYREEE (reference sequence). The CDR3 is 14 residues long. Here the CDR3 reads CASSSDSGVEKLFF. In DNA form, the CDR3 reads TGTGCCAGCAGTTCTGACTCGGGGGTCGAAAAACTGTTTTTT.

Comment on this clone: This could be a read error, since a much larger clone is one nucleotide away. The rearrangement uses TRBV6-4 and TRBJ1-6; 8 bases are shared with TRBD1. The CDR3 runs 15 residues. Germline V lookup: CDR1 MRHNA, CDR2 SNTAGT. Trimming at V came to 0 bases and at J to 7 bases, leaving 2 bases not matched to a gene. The CDR3 loop is CASSDSAGGNSPLHF. CDR3 coding DNA: TGTGCCAGCAGTGACTCGGCAGGGGGCAATTCACCCCTCCACTTT.

The CDR3 here is CASSQGTSRAFTDTQYF. In nucleotides, the CDR3 is TGTGCCAGCTCACAGGGGACTAGCCGGGCTTTCACAGATACGCAGTATTTT. This sequence joins TRBV18 and TRBJ2-3, with TRBD2 matching 9 bases. Trimming cost V 4 bases and J 2 bases; bases outside gene matches: 10. The V gene's germline CDR1 is KGHSH and CDR2 LQKENI. The CDR3 is 17 residues long. Full variable domain (missing parts from reference TRBV18 and TRBJ2-3): NAGVMQNPRHLVRRRGQEARLRCSPMKGHSHVYWYRQLPEEGLKFMVYLQKENIIDESGMPKERFSAEFPKEGPSILRIQQVVRGDSAAYFCASSQGTSRAFTDTQYFGPGTRLTVL.

The chain couples TRBV28 to TRBJ1-5; weak D call: TRBD1 (6 bases). This CDR3 comprises 13 residues. Trimming removed 5 bases at V and 5 bases at J, with 10 bases between. The V gene's germline CDR1 is MDHEN and CDR2 SYDVKM. The CDR3 DNA reads as TGTGCCAGCAGTAAACAGGGCCATCAGCCCCAGCATTTT. Amino acid sequence: CASSKQGHQPQHF.

A few counts support this clone. The V call is TRBV10-3, the J call TRBJ2-7, with a possible D match to TRBD1 (5 bases). This CDR3 is 15 amino acids long. V was shortened by 4 bases and J by 3 bases, with 16 bases between the two germline ends. Germline CDR1 reads ENHRY; CDR2 reads SYGVKD. CDR3 in amino acids: CAISGSGRDFYEQYF. The CDR3 region has the DNA TGTGCCATCAGTGGCTCAGGCAGGGATTTCTACGAGCAGTACTTC.

V usage is TRBV5-1 and J usage is TRBJ2-1; 7 nucleotides line up with TRBD2. Germline V gene data show CDR1 as SGHRS and CDR2 as YFSETQ. The CDR3 extends over 15 amino acids. V trimming: 4 bases; J trimming: 3 bases; junction bases outside the gene matches: 7. The DNA for the CDR3 is TGCGCCAGCAGCCCCGCGGGGGATGACTACAATGAGCAGTTCTTC. It codes for CASSPAGDDYNEQFF.

The V and J genes are TRBV4-3 and TRBJ2-1; no firm D call. CDR3 length: 17 residues. The V end lost 0 bases, the J end lost 5 bases, and 17 bases lay between the germline ends. Germline V gene lookup returns CDR1 LGHNA and CDR2 YSLEER. The CDR3 protein is CASSQDISDSSNNEQFF. CDR3 in DNA: TGCGCCAGCAGCCAAGATATAAGCGATTCGTCTAACAATGAGCAGTTCTTC.

In DNA, the CDR3 is TGTGCCTCCCAGGGAAGAGATACGCAGTATTTT. Translated: CASQGRDTQYF. The chain links TRBV10-3 to TRBJ2-3; a weak D match, TRBD1 (5 bases). There are 11 residues in the CDR3. V shed 11 bases and J shed 5 bases, with 11 bases lying between them. Germline-derived CDR1 and CDR2 are ENHRY and SYGVKD.

V usage is TRBV28 and J usage is TRBJ2-3; 9 bases line up with TRBD2. The ends lost 5 bases at V and 2 bases at J; junction bases unmatched: 8. The CDR3 is 16 residues long. Germline V gene sequence: CDR1 MDHEN, CDR2 SYDVKM. CDR3 bases: TGTGCCAGCAGTCCAGGGACTAGCACATACACAGATACGCAGTATTTT. Amino acid sequence: CASSPGTSTYTDTQYF.

This sequence joins TRBV29-1 and TRBJ2-7; 8 bases align to TRBD2. CDR3 length equals 13 residues. CDR1 and CDR2 (germline): SQVTM, ANQGSEA. V was pared by 5 bases and J by 2 bases, with 5 bases of the junction left unmatched. The DNA of the CDR3 is TGCAGCGTTAGCGGGGGACTGGCCTACGAGCAGTACTTC. It specifies CSVSGGLAYEQYF.